A selection of T cell receptor beta chains follows, all from one sample in a study of Graves' ophthalmopathy and Graves' hyperthyroidism. TCRdb reprocessed the multiplex PCR reads via MiXCR and lists one record per CDR3 protein. The data show around 1.1 million distinct CDR3 sequences, with about two fifths seen just once and approximately 10% held by the top ten. The sample was peripheral blood or thyroid tissue (not recorded which). The receptors derive from an adult man with Graves' hyperthyroidism. The CDR3 runs from the conserved cysteine through the conserved F or W. The D gene is left open where the match is weak. A clone size is listed for some rows: how often the clone was seen (once, few, many), or a class if it is expanded.

v_gene	abundance	d_gene	j_gene	CDR3aa	CDR3nt
TRBV5-1	many	-	TRBJ1-1	CASSSLGRTGENTEAFF	TGCGCCAGCAGCTCCCTTGGGAGGACGGGCGAGAACACTGAAGCTTTCTTT
TRBV20-1	many	-	TRBJ2-7	CATHGQGRNEQYF	TGCGCAACCCACGGGCAGGGGAGGAACGAGCAGTACTTC
TRBV10-3	many	TRBD2	TRBJ2-5	CAISGTSGKETQYF	TGTGCCATCAGTGGGACTAGCGGTAAAGAGACCCAGTACTTC
TRBV25-1	few	-	TRBJ2-5	CASSALQGVQETQYF	TGTGCCAGCAGTGCCTTACAGGGCGTCCAAGAGACCCAGTACTTC
TRBV12-3/TRBV12-4	few	TRBD1	TRBJ1-2	CASSLQLWDRVGYTF	TGTGCCAGCAGTTTACAACTGTGGGACAGGGTTGGCTACACCTTC
TRBV5-6	many	-	TRBJ1-5	CASSLKDQPQHF	TGTGCCAGCAGCTTGAAGGATCAGCCCCAGCATTTT
TRBV5-1	many	-	TRBJ2-7	CASSPGTTSSYEQYF	TGCGCCAGCAGCCCGGGGACGACTAGCTCCTACGAGCAGTACTTC
TRBV10-3	-	-	TRBJ1-2	CAISDGGGNDYGYTF	TGTGCCATCTCCGATGGGGGCGGAAATGACTATGGCTACACCTTC
TRBV6-2/TRBV6-3	-	TRBD1	TRBJ1-1	CASTINRGGEAFF	TGTGCCAGCACCATAAACAGGGGAGGTGAAGCTTTCTTT
TRBV6-1	many	-	TRBJ2-7	CASSFKDRQYF	TGTGCCAGCAGCTTTAAGGACAGGCAGTACTTC
TRBV4-3	-	-	TRBJ2-7	CASGGRDGTYEQYF	TGCGCCAGCGGCGGACGGGACGGGACCTACGAGCAGTACTTC
TRBV20-1	-	-	TRBJ1-2	CSARGLGYGYTF	TGCAGTGCTAGAGGGTTGGGCTATGGCTACACCTTC
TRBV6-5	-	-	TRBJ1-4	CASSQDRTAGKLFF	TGTGCCAGCAGCCAAGATAGGACCGCGGGAAAACTGTTTTTT
TRBV2	-	-	TRBJ1-2	CASENGENGYTF	TGTGCCAGCGAGAATGGGGAGAATGGCTACACCTTC
TRBV11-2	-	-	TRBJ2-6	CASSLGQSGQPQHFGDGANVLTF	-
TRBV7-2	many	-	TRBJ1-2	CASSPSPGNYGYTF	TGTGCCAGCAGCCCGTCCCCGGGGAACTATGGCTACACCTTC
TRBV19	-	-	TRBJ1-5	CASTMGQGPGWPQHF	TGTGCCAGTACCATGGGGCAGGGGCCTGGATGGCCCCAGCATTTT
TRBV25-1	-	TRBD1	TRBJ1-1	CASGKTGGSNTEAFF	TGTGCCAGCGGCAAGACAGGGGGCTCGAACACTGAAGCTTTCTTT
TRBV6-5	many	-	TRBJ1-1	CASGQGWNTEAFF	TGTGCCAGCGGGCAGGGCTGGAACACTGAAGCTTTCTTT
TRBV7-8	-	-	TRBJ2-6	CASSPDPQGTGANVLTF	TGTGCCAGCAGCCCCGATCCGCAGGGAACTGGGGCCAACGTCCTGACTTTC
TRBV14	once	-	TRBJ2-7	CASSQDAGGSSYEQYF	TGTGCCAGCAGCCAAGATGCCGGCGGAAGCTCCTACGAGCAGTACTTC
TRBV20-1	-	TRBD2	TRBJ2-7	CSARDHGTSGGLSYEQYF	TGCAGTGCTAGAGATCATGGGACTAGCGGGGGGCTTTCCTACGAGCAGTACTTC
TRBV12-3/TRBV12-4	many	-	TRBJ1-1	CASSVMGDTEAFF	TGTGCCAGCAGTGTAATGGGGGACACTGAAGCTTTCTTT
TRBV19	many	TRBD2	TRBJ2-5	CASSSSGGPRETQYF	TGTGCCAGTAGTTCTAGCGGGGGCCCGCGGGAGACCCAGTACTTC
TRBV20-1	many	-	TRBJ2-5	CSAVGHSQETQYF	TGCAGTGCTGTTGGTCATTCCCAAGAGACCCAGTACTTC